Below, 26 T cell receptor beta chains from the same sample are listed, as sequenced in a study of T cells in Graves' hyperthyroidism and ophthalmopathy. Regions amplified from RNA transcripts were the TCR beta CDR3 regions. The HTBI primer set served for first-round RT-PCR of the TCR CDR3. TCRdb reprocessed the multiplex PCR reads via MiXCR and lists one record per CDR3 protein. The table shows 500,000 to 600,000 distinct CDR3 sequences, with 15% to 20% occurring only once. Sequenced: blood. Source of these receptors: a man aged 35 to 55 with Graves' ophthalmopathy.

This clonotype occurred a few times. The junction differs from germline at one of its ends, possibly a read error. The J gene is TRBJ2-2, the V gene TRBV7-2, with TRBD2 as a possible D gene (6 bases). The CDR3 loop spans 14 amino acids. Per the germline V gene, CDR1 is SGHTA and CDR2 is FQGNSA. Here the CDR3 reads CASSPGTPPGKLFF. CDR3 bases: TGTGCCAGCAGCCCAGGGACTCCCCCCGGGAAGCTGTTTTTT. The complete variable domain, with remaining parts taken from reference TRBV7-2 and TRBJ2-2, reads GAGVSQSPSNKVTEKGKDVELRCDPISGHTALYWYRQSLGQGLEFLIYFQGNSAPDKSGLPSDRFSAERTGGSVSTLTIQRTQQEDSAVYLCASSPGTPPGKLFFGEGSRLTVL.

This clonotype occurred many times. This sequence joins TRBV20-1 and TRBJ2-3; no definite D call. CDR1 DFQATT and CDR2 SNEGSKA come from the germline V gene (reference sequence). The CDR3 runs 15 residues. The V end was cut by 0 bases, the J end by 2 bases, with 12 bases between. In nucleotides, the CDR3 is TGCAGTGCTAGAGATCTATCAGCCCTCACAGATACGCAGTATTTT. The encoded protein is CSARDLSALTDTQYF.

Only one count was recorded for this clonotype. CDR3 sequence: CASGGFTDTQYF. CDR3 sequence (DNA): TGTGCCAGCGGGGGCTTCACAGATACGCAGTATTTT. V gene TRBV7-9 combines with J gene TRBJ2-3; a weak D match, TRBD1 (6 bases). V lost 8 bases and J lost 2, with 8 bases in between. Per the germline V gene, CDR1 is SEHNR and CDR2 is FQNEAQ (reference sequence). This CDR3 is 12 amino acids long.

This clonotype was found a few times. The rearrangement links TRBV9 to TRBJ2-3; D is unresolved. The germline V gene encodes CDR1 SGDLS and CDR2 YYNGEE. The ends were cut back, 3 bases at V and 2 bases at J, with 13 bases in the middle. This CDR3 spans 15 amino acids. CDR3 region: CASSGRARSTDTQYF. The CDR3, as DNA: TGTGCCAGCAGCGGAAGAGCTAGATCCACAGATACGCAGTATTTT.

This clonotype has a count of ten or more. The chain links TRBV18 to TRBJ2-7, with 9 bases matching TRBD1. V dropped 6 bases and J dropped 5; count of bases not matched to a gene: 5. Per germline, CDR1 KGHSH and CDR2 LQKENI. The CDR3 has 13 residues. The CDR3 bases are TGTGCCAGCTCGCCGGGACAGGGCGACGAGCAGTACTTC. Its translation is CASSPGQGDEQYF.

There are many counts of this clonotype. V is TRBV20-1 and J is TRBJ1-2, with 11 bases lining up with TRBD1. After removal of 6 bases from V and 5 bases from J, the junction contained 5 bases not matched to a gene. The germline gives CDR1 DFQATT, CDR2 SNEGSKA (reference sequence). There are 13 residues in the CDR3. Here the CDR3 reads CSAPDRGPYGYTF. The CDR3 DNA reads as TGCAGTGCGCCGGACAGGGGGCCTTATGGCTACACCTTC.

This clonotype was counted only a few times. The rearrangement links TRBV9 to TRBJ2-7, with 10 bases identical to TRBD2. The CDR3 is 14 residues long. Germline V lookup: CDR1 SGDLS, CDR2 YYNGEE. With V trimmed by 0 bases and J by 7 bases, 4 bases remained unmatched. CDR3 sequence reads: CASSVGAGGREQYF. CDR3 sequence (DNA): TGTGCCAGCAGCGTAGGAGCGGGGGGGAGGGAGCAGTACTTC.

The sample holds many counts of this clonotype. This CDR3 reads CASSLIGGDTQYF. The CDR3, as DNA: TGTGCCAGCAGCTTAATCGGAGGAGATACGCAGTATTTT. The chain combines TRBV7-3 with TRBJ2-3; possibly TRBD2 for D (5 bases). The length of the CDR3 is 13 residues. V was trimmed by 1 base and J by 5 bases, leaving 7 bases between them. Germline lookup yields CDR1 SGHTA and CDR2 FQGTGA.

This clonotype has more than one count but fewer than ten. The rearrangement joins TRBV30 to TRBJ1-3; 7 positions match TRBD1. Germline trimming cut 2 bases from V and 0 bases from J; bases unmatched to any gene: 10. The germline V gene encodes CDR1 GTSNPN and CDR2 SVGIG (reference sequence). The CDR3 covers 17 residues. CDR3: CAWSTRQGLSSGNTIYF. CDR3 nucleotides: TGTGCCTGGAGTACCCGACAGGGTCTCAGCTCTGGAAACACCATATATTTT.

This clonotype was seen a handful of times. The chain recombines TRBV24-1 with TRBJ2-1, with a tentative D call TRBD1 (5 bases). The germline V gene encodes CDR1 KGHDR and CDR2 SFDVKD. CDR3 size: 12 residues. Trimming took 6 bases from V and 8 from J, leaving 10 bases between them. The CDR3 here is CATSQGAHEQFF. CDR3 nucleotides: TGTGCCACCAGTCAGGGTGCCCATGAGCAGTTCTTC.

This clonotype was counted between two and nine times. The CDR3 protein is CASRAGASSYEQYF. In DNA, the CDR3 is TGTGCCAGCAGGGCGGGGGCAAGCTCCTACGAGCAGTACTTC. The J gene is TRBJ2-7, the V gene TRBV6-1, with D maybe TRBD2 (7 bases). The germline V gene has CDR1 MNHNS and CDR2 SASEGT. There are 14 residues in the CDR3. V lost 6 bases to trimming and J lost 0 bases, with 12 bases between them.

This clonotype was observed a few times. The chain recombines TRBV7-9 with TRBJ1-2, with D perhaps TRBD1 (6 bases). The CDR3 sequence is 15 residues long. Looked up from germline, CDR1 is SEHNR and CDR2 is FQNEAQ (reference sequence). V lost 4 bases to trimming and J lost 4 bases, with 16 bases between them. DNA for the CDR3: TGTGCCAGCAGCTCAAAAACAGGGCTTGCCTATGGCTACACCTTC. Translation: CASSSKTGLAYGYTF.

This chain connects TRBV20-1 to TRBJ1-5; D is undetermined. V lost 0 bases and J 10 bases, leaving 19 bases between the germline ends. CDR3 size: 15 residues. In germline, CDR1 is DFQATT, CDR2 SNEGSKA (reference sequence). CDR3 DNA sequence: TGCAGTGCTAGAGATCGAAAAGGACTCGTTGGCCCCCAGCATTTT. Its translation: CSARDRKGLVGPQHF.

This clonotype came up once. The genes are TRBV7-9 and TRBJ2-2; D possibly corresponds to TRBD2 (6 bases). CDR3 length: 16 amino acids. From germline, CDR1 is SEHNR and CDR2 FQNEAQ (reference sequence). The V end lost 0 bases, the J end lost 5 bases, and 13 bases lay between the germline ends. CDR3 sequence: CASSLATPAGTGELFF. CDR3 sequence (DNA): TGTGCCAGCAGCTTAGCAACCCCGGCGGGGACCGGGGAGCTGTTTTTT.

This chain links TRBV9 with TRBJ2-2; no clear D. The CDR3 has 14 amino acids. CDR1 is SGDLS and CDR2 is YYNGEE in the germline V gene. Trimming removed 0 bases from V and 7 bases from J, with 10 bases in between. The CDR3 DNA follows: TGTGCCAGCAGCGTAGCTCCCGACGGCGGGGAGCTGTTTTTT. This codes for CASSVAPDGGELFF.

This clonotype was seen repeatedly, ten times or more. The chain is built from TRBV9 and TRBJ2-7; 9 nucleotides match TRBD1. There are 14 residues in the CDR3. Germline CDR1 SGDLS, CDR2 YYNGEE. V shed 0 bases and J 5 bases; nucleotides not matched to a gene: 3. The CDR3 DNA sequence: TGTGCCAGCAGCGTAGGGGACAGGGTAAACGAGCAGTACTTC. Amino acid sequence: CASSVGDRVNEQYF. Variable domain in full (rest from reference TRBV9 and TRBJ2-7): DSGVTQTPKHLITATGQRVTLRCSPRSGDLSVYWYQQSLDQGLQFLIQYYNGEERAKGNILERFSAQQFPDLHSELNLSSLELGDSALYFCASSVGDRVNEQYFGPGTRLTVT.

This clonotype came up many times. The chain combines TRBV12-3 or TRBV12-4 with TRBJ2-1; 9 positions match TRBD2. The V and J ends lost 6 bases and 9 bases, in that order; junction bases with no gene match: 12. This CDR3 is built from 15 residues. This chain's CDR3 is CASRVSGGREGEQFF. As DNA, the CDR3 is TGTGCCAGCAGGGTCAGCGGGGGGCGGGAAGGTGAGCAGTTCTTC.

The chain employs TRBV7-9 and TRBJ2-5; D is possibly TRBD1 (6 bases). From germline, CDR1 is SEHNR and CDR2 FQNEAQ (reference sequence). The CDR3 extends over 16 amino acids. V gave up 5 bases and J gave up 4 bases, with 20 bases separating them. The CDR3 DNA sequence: TGTGCCAGCAGCCCGAGGGGGTACAGGGCTGGAGAGACCCAGTACTTC. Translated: CASSPRGYRAGETQYF.

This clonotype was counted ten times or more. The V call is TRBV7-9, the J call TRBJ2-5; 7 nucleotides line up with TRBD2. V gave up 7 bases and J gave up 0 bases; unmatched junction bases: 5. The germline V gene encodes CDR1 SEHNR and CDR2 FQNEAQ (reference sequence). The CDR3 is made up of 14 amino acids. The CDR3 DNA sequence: TGTGCCAGCACTCTAGCGGAGTACCAAGAGACCCAGTACTTC. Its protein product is CASTLAEYQETQYF. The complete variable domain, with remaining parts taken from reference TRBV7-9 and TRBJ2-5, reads DTGVSQNPRHKITKRGQNVTFRCDPISEHNRLYWYRQTLGQGPEFLTYFQNEAQLEKSRLLSDRFSAERPKGSFSTLEIQRTEQGDSAMYLCASTLAEYQETQYFGPGTRLLVL.

This CDR3 reads CASSLWTGPQGDTQYF. CDR3 coding DNA: TGTGCCAGCAGTTTATGGACAGGCCCCCAGGGAGATACGCAGTATTTT. The V gene is TRBV6-1, the J gene TRBJ2-3, with 7 nucleotides matching TRBD1. The CDR3 is 16 amino acids. V lost 5 bases and J lost 5; bases outside the gene matches: 13. Germline assignment: CDR1 MNHNS and CDR2 SASEGT.

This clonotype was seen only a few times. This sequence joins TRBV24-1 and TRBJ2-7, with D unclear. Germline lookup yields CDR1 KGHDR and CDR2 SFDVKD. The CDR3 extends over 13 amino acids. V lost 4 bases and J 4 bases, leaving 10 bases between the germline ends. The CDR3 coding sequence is TGTGCCACCAGTGACGCCCCGACTTACGAGCAGTACTTC. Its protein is CATSDAPTYEQYF.

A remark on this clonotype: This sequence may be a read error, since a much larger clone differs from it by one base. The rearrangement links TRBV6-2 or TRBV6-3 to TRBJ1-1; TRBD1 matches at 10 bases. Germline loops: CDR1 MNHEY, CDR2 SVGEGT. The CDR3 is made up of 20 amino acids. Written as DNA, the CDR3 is TGTACCAGCCCCCCCGCCTCTCGGTTAGGACAGGGGGAATTGGGCACTGAAGCTTTCTTT. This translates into CTSPPASRLGQGELGTEAFF.

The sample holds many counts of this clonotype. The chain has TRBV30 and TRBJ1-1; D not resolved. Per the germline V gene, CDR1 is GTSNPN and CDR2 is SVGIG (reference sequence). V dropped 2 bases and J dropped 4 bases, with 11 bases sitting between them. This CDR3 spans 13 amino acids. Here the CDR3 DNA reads TGTGCCTGGAGTCCTGACGGTTTCACTGAAGCTTTCTTT. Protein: CAWSPDGFTEAFF. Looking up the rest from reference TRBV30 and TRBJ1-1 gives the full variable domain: SQTIHQWPATLVQPVGSPLSLECTVEGTSNPNLYWYRQAAGRGLQLLFYSVGIGQISSEVPQNLSASRPQDRQFILSSKKLLLSDSGFYLCAWSPDGFTEAFFGQGTRLTVV.

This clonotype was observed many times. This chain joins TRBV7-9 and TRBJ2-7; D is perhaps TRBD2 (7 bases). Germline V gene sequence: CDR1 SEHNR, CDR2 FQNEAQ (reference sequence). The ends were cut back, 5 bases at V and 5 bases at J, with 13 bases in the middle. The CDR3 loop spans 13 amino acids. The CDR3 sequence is CASSKPGGHEQYF. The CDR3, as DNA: TGTGCCAGCAGCAAACCGGGGGGCCACGAGCAGTACTTC.

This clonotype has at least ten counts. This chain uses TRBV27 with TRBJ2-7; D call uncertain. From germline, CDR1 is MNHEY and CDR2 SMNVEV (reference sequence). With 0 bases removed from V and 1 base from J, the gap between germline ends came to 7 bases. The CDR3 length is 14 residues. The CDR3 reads CASSLSARSYEQYF. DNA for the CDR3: TGTGCCAGCAGTTTATCGGCCCGTTCCTACGAGCAGTACTTC.

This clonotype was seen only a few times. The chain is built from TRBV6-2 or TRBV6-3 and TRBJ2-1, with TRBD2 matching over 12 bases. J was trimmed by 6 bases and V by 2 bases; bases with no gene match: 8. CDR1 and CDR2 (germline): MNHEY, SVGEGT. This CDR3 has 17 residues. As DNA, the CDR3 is TGTGCCAGCAGTTACCCTGCGGCTAGCGGGGGGGCCAATGAGCAGTTCTTC. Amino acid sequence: CASSYPAASGGANEQFF.